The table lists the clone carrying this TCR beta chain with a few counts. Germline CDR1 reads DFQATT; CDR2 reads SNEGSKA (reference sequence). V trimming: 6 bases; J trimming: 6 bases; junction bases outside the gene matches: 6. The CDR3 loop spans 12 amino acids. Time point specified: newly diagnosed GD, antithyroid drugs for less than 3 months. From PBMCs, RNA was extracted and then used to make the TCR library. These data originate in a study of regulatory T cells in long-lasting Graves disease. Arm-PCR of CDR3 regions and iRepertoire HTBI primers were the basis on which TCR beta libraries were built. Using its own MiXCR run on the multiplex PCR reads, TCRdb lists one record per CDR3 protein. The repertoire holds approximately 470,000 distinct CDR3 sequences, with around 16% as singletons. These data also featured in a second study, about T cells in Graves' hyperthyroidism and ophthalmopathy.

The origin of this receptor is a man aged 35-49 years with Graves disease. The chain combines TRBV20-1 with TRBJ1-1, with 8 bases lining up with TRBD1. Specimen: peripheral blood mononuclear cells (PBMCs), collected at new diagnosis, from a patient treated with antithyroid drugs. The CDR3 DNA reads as TGCAGTGCCTTTGGACAGGGCTCTGAAGCTTTCTTT. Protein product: CSAFGQGSEAFF.